This T cell receptor beta chain came from a study of blood T cell repertoires in COVID-19. Study summary: The study drew acute and convalescent COVID-19 samples from the United States, Italy and Spain.

CDR3 length: 15 amino acids. CDR1 and CDR2 from the germline V gene are LGHDT and YNNKEL (reference sequence). Unmatched junction bases numbered 5, after V lost 4 bases and J lost 5 bases. Repertoires were generated with immunoSEQ multiplex PCR, while TCRdb's copy carries only in-frame clones and drops some. Of 130,000 to 150,000 clones listed, just under 85% are singletons. Material for sequencing was peripheral blood. The origin of this receptor is a woman older than 75 with acute or convalescent COVID-19. The gene calls are TRBV3-1 (or the pseudogene TRBV3-2) and TRBJ1-6, with 7 bases fitting TRBD1. The CDR3 nucleotides read TGTGCCAGCAGCCCCGACAGGGTGGATAATTCACCCCTCCACTTT. It encodes CASSPDRVDNSPLHF.